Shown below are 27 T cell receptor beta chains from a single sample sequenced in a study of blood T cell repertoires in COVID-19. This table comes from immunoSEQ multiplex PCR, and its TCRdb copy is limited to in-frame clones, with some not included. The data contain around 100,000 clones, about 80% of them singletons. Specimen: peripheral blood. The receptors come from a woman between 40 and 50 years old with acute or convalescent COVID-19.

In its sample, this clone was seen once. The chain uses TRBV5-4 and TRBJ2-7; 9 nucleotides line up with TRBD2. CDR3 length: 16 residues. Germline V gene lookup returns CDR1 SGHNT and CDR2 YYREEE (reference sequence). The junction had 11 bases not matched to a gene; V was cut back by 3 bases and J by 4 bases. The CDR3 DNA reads TGTGCCAGCAGCTCCCAGGGCCCTGCGGGGGGGTACGAGCAGTACTTC. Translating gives CASSSQGPAGGYEQYF. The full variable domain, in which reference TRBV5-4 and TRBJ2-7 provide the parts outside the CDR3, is ETGVTQSPTHLIKTRGQQVTLRCSSQSGHNTVSWYQQALGQGPQFIFQYYREEENGRGNFPPRFSGLQFPNYSSELNVNALELDDSALYLCASSSQGPAGGYEQYFGPGTRLTVT.

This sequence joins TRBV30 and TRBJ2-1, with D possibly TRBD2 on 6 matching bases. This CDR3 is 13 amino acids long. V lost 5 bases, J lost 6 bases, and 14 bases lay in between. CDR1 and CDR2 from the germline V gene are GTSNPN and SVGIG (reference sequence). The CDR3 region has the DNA TGTGCCTGGGAGGAGGGATTCGGCAATGAGCAGTTCTTC. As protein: CAWEEGFGNEQFF.

CDR3 DNA sequence: TGTGCCAGCAGTTACTTACAGACAGATTCACCCCTCCACTTT. Translating it yields CASSYLQTDSPLHF. The V call is TRBV6-5, the J call TRBJ1-6; a weak D match, TRBD1 (5 bases). The CDR3 totals 14 residues. V lost 1 base and J 8 bases, leaving 9 bases between the germline ends. The germline V gene has CDR1 MNHEY and CDR2 SVGAGI.

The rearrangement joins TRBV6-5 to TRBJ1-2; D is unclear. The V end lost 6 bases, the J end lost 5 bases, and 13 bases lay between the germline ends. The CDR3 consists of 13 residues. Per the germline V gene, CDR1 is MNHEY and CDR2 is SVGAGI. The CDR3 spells CASSSTGLYGYTF. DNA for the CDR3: TGTGCCAGCAGCTCGACCGGACTTTATGGCTACACCTTC.

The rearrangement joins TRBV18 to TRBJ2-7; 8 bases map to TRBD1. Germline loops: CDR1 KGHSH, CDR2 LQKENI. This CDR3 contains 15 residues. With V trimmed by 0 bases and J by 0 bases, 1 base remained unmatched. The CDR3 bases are TGTGCCAGCTCACCACCCGGGACAGGCTCCTACGAGCAGTACTTC. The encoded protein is CASSPPGTGSYEQYF. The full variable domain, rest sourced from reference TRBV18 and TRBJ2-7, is NAGVMQNPRHLVRRRGQEARLRCSPMKGHSHVYWYRQLPEEGLKFMVYLQKENIIDESGMPKERFSAEFPKEGPSILRIQQVVRGDSAAYFCASSPPGTGSYEQYFGPGTRLTVT.

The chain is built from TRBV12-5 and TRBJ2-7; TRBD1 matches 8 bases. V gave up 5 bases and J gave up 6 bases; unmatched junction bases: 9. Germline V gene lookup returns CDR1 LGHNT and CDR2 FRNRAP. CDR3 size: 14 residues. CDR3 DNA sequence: TGTGCTAGTGGTAGTGGACAGGGATTACGCGAGCAGTACTTC. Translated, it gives CASGSGQGLREQYF.

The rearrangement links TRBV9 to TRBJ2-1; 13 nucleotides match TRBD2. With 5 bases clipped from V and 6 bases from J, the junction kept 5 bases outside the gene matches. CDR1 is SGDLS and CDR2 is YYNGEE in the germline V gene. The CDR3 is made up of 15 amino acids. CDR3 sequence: CASSKLAGGLNEQFF. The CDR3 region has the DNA TGTGCCAGCAGTAAACTAGCGGGGGGGCTCAATGAGCAGTTCTTC.

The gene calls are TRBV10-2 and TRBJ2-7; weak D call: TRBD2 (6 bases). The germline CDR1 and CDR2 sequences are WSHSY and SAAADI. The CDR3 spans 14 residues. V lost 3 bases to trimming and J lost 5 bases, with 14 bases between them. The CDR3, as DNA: TGCGCCAGCAGTGATCTGACTAGGTTGCACGAGCAGTACTTC. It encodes CASSDLTRLHEQYF.

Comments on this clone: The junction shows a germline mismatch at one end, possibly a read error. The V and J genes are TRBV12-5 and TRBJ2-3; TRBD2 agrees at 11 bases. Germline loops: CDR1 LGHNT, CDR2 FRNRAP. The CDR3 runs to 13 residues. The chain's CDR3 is CASGSVPTSGVTF. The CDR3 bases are TGTGCTAGTGGTTCTGTCCCGACTAGCGGGGTCACCTTT.

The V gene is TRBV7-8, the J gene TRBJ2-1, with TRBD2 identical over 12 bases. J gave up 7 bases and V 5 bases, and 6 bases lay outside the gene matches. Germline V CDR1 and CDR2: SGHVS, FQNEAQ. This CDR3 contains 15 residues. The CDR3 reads CASSNLAGGLNEQFF. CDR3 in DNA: TGTGCCAGCAGCAATCTAGCGGGGGGGCTGAATGAGCAGTTCTTC.

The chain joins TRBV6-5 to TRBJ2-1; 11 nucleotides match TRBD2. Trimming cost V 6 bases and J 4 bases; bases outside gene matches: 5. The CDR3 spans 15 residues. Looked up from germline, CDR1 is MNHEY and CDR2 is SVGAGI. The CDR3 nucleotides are TGTGCCAGCAGCTTAGCGGGGGGGAATTACAATGAGCAGTTCTTC. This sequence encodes CASSLAGGNYNEQFF.

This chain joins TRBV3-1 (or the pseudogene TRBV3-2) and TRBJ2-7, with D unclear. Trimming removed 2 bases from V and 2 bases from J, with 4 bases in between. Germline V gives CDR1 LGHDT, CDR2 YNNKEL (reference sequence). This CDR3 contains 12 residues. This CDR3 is CASSQSTYEQYF. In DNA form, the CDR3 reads TGTGCCAGCAGCCAATCCACCTACGAGCAGTACTTC.

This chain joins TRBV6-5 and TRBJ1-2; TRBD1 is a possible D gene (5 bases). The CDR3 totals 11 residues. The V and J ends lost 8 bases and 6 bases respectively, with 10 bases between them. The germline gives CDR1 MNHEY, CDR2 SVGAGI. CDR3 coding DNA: TGTGCCAGCCACAACAGGAATGGCTACACCTTC. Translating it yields CASHNRNGYTF.

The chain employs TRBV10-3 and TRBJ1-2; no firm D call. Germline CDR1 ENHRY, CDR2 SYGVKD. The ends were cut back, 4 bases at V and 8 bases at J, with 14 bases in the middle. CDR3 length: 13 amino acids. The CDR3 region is CAISVNSVEGYTF. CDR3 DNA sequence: TGTGCCATCAGTGTGAACAGTGTGGAAGGCTACACCTTC.

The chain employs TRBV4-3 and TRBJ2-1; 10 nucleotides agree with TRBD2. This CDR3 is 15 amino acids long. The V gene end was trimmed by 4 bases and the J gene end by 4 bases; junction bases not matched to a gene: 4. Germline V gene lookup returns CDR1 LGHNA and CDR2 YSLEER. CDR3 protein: CASSPGLAFYNEQFF. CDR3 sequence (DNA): TGCGCCAGCAGCCCGGGACTAGCGTTTTACAATGAGCAGTTCTTC.

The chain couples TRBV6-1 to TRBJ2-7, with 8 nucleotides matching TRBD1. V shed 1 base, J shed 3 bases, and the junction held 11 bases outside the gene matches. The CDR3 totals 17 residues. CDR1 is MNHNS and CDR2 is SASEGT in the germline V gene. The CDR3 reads CASSEGITGTGVYEQYF. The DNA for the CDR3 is TGTGCCAGCAGTGAAGGGATTACCGGGACAGGCGTCTACGAGCAGTACTTC.

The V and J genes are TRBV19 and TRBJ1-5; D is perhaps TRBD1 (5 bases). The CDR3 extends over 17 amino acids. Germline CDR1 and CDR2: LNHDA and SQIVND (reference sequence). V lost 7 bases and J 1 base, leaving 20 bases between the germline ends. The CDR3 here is CASKPAMGRGSNQPQHF. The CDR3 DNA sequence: TGTGCCAGTAAGCCTGCAATGGGCCGGGGGAGCAATCAGCCCCAGCATTTT.

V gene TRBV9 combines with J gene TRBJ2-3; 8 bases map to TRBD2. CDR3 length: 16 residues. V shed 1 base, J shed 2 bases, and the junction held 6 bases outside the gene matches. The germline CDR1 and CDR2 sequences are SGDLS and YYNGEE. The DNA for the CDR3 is TGTGCCAGCAGCGTAACTCTAGCGGGCCCCACAGATACGCAGTATTTT. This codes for CASSVTLAGPTDTQYF.

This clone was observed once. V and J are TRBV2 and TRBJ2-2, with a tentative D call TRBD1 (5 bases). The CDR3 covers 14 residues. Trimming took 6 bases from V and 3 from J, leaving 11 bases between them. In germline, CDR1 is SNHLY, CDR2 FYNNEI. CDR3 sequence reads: CASRQVPYTGELFF. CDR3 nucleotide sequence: TGTGCCAGCAGACAGGTCCCGTACACCGGGGAGCTGTTTTTT.

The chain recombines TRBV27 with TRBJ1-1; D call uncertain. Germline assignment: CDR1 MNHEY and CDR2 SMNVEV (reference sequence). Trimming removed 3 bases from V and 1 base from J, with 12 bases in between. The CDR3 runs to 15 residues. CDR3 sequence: CASSLSGSQNTEAFF. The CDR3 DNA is TGTGCCAGCAGTTTGTCTGGCAGTCAGAACACTGAAGCTTTCTTT.

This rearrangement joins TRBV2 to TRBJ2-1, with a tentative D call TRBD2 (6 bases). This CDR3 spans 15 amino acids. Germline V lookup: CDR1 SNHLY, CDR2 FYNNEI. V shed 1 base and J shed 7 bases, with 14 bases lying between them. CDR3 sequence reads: CASSEGAGLLNEQFF. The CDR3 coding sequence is TGTGCCAGCAGTGAAGGGGCGGGGTTGCTGAATGAGCAGTTCTTC.

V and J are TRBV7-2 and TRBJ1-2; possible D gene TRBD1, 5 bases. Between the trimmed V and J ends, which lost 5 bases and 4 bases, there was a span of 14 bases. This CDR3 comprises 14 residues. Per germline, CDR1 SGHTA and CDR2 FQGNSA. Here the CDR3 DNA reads TGTGCCAGCAGCCCGACAGTACTCCCCTATGGCTACACCTTC. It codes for CASSPTVLPYGYTF.

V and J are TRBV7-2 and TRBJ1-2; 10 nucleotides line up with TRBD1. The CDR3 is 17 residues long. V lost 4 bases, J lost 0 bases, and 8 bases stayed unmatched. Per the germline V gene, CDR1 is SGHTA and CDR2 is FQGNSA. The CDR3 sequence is CASSSDRGLNTNYGYTF. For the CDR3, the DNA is TGTGCCAGCAGCTCCGACAGGGGGCTTAACACTAACTATGGCTACACCTTC.

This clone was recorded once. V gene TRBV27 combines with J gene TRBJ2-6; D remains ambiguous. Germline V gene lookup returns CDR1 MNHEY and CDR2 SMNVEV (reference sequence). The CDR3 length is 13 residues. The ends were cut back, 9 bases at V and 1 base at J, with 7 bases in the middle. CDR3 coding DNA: TGTGCCAGTTGCCAGTCTGGGGCCAACGTCCTGACTTTC. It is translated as CASCQSGANVLTF.

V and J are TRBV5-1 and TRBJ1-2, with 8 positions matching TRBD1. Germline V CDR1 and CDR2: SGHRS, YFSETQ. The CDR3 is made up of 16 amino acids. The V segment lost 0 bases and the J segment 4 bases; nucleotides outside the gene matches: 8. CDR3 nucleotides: TGCGCCAGCAGCTTGGGTTTGAGACAGGGGTTCTATGGCTACACCTTC. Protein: CASSLGLRQGFYGYTF.

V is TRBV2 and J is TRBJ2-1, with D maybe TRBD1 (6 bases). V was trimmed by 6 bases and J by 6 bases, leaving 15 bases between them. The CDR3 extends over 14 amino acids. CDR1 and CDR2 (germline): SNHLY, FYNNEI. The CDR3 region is CASSGQRTFNEQFF. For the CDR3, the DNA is TGTGCCAGCAGCGGACAGCGGACCTTCAATGAGCAGTTCTTC.

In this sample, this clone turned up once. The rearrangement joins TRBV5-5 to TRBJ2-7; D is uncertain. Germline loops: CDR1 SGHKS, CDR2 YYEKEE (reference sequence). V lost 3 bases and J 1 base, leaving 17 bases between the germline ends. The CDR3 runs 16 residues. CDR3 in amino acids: CASSSGPPTGSYEQYF. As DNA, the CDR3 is TGTGCCAGCAGCTCCGGCCCTCCTACGGGTTCCTACGAGCAGTACTTC.